Listed here are 20 T cell receptor beta chains from one sample, sequenced in a study of shared clonotypes between healthy human individuals (dated by TCRdb to the early 2020s). The protocol used for the library was the immunoSEQ multiplex PCR assay. Entries here come from immuneACCESS through TCRdb and include only in-frame sequences with V and J called. Some clones fail to appear in such tables; in the studies checked, an unresolved V gene covers under half of the shortfall, and the cause of the remainder is unknown. The table for this sample lists a few million clones; less than 95% of them were counted only once. The top ten clones comprise around 0.35% of the sample. The sample consisted of naive CD4+ T cells from PBMCs. The sample's cell subset or site label, decoded: CD45RA+ positively selected. The receptors shown here come from a man between 18 and 29 years old in good health. Some clones in this sample may be carry-over from other donors' samples.

This chain connects TRBV28 to TRBJ2-7; D might be TRBD1 (6 bases). Germline V gene sequence: CDR1 MDHEN, CDR2 SYDVKM. The CDR3 contains 14 residues. The V end lost 3 bases, the J end lost 0 bases, and 9 bases lay between the germline ends. CDR3 residues: CASSFLGGSYEQYF. The CDR3 nucleotides read TGTGCCAGCAGTTTTTTAGGGGGCTCCTACGAGCAGTACTTC.

With respect to this clone: The identical CDR3 is also encoded by other nucleotide sequences in the sample. This chain joins TRBV18 and TRBJ2-7; tentatively, D is TRBD2 (6 bases). The germline V and J ends were trimmed by 0 bases and 5 bases, with 8 bases remaining between them. Germline V gene lookup returns CDR1 KGHSH and CDR2 LQKENI. The CDR3 runs 13 residues. The chain's CDR3 is CASSPPGGDEQYF. CDR3 bases: TGTGCCAGCTCACCACCGGGGGGAGACGAGCAGTACTTC.

This sequence joins TRBV7-2 and TRBJ2-5, with a weak D call TRBD2 (6 bases). The germline gives CDR1 SGHTA, CDR2 FQGNSA. The CDR3 spans 13 residues. V was cut by 5 bases and J by 7 bases, with 14 bases left in between. CDR3 sequence: CASSRETMGTQYF. In nucleotides, the CDR3 is TGTGCCAGCAGCCGGGAGACCATGGGGACCCAGTACTTC.

This clone was counted only a few times. This CDR3 is also generated by other DNA sequences in the sample. The V call is TRBV7-2, the J call TRBJ2-2; the D is unclear. With 2 bases removed from V and 0 bases from J, the gap between germline ends came to 4 bases. Per germline, CDR1 SGHTA and CDR2 FQGNSA. The CDR3 covers 14 residues. The CDR3, as DNA: TGTGCCAGCAGCTTAAGAACGAACACCGGGGAGCTGTTTTTT. This sequence encodes CASSLRTNTGELFF.

Comments on this clone: This CDR3 is also generated by other DNA sequences in the sample. J is TRBJ2-2 and V is TRBV7-3; no clear D. Trimming shortened V by 2 bases and J by 5 bases, and 6 bases separated the two germline ends. The CDR3 is 13 residues long. Germline values: CDR1 SGHTA, CDR2 FQGTGA. The CDR3 here is CASSLGSTGELFF. CDR3 DNA: TGTGCCAGCAGCTTAGGTTCGACCGGGGAGCTGTTTTTT. The complete variable domain, with remaining parts taken from reference TRBV7-3 and TRBJ2-2, reads GAGVSQTPSNKVTEKGKYVELRCDPISGHTALYWYRQSLGQGPEFLIYFQGTGAADDSGLPNDRFFAVRPEGSVSTLKIQRTERGDSAVYLCASSLGSTGELFFGEGSRLTVL.

The chain has TRBV10-3 and TRBJ2-1; a possible D gene is TRBD2 (6 bases). Germline V gives CDR1 ENHRY, CDR2 SYGVKD. CDR3 size: 15 residues. V lost 2 bases and J lost 3, with 11 bases in between. The CDR3 nucleotides read TGTGCCATCAGTGAGGCGGGACGGTACTACAATGAGCAGTTCTTC. This codes for CAISEAGRYYNEQFF.

This chain connects TRBV28 to TRBJ2-5, with D possibly being TRBD2 (7 bases). The CDR3 runs to 14 residues. Trimming removed 5 bases from V and 4 bases from J, with 14 bases in between. Germline V gene data show CDR1 as MDHEN and CDR2 as SYDVKM. The CDR3 coding sequence is TGTGCCAGCAGTAACGGGGGGCCCGGAGAGACCCAGTACTTC. Translating gives CASSNGGPGETQYF.

As regards this clone: The sample holds other DNA sequences that translate to the same CDR3. The chain is built from TRBV28 and TRBJ1-2; D gene ambiguous. The CDR3 has 12 residues. The V and J ends lost 4 bases and 1 base respectively, with 4 bases between them. Per the germline V gene, CDR1 is MDHEN and CDR2 is SYDVKM. DNA for the CDR3: TGTGCCAGCAGTTCTTTTAACTATGGCTACACCTTC. Protein product: CASSSFNYGYTF.

J is TRBJ2-2 and V is TRBV2; either TRBD1 or TRBD2 may supply D (5 bases each). Germline loops: CDR1 SNHLY, CDR2 FYNNEI. Trimming left V 4 bases short and J 3 bases short, with 9 bases between. The CDR3 spans 14 residues. The CDR3 protein is CASSGGWDTGELFF. The CDR3, as DNA: TGTGCCAGCAGTGGGGGGTGGGACACCGGGGAGCTGTTTTTT.

The rearrangement joins TRBV19 to TRBJ1-2; 12 positions match TRBD1. This CDR3 is built from 15 residues. V shed 2 bases, J shed 9 bases, and the junction held 7 bases outside the gene matches. CDR1 is LNHDA, CDR2 SQIVND, per germline (reference sequence). CDR3 bases: TGTGCCAGTAGTATAAACCCCGGGACAGGGGGCAGCTACACCTTC. This gives the protein CASSINPGTGGSYTF. The complete variable domain, with remaining parts taken from reference TRBV19 and TRBJ1-2, reads DGGITQSPKYLFRKEGQNVTLSCEQNLNHDAMYWYRQDPGQGLRLIYYSQIVNDFQKGDIAEGYSVSREKKESFPLTVTSAQKNPTAFYLCASSINPGTGGSYTFGSGTRLTVV.

This rearrangement joins TRBV19 to TRBJ2-4; D gene ambiguous. In germline, CDR1 is LNHDA, CDR2 SQIVND (reference sequence). The CDR3 length is 13 residues. Trimming removed 5 bases at V and 1 base at J, with 6 bases between. CDR3 in amino acids: CASSLGAKNIQYF. DNA of the CDR3: TGTGCCAGTAGTTTGGGTGCCAAAAACATTCAGTACTTC.

This chain connects TRBV10-3 to TRBJ2-1, with a weak D call TRBD1 (5 bases). From germline, CDR1 is ENHRY and CDR2 SYGVKD. This CDR3 region has 13 residues. V was shortened by 10 bases and J by 2 bases, with 12 bases between the two germline ends. The DNA for the CDR3 is TGTGCCACCGCGTGGGGCACCTACAATGAGCAGTTCTTC. It is translated as CATAWGTYNEQFF.

This clone has just one count. The chain recombines TRBV5-1 with TRBJ2-7, with a weak D call TRBD2 (6 bases). The germline V gene has CDR1 SGHRS and CDR2 YFSETQ. The V and J ends lost 1 base and 3 bases respectively, with 23 bases between them. This CDR3 contains 18 residues. The CDR3 bases are TGCGCCAGCAGCTTGAGCCAGGGAGGAGCGGGCAACTTCTACGAGCAGTACTTC. Translating it yields CASSLSQGGAGNFYEQYF.

This rearrangement joins TRBV5-1 to TRBJ1-1; D possibly corresponds to TRBD1 (6 bases). There are 15 residues in the CDR3. V lost 0 bases and J lost 3, with 12 bases in between. Germline values: CDR1 SGHRS, CDR2 YFSETQ. CDR3 in amino acids: CASSLAQGRDTEAFF. DNA of the CDR3: TGCGCCAGCAGCTTGGCCCAGGGGCGGGACACTGAAGCTTTCTTT. The full variable domain, in which reference TRBV5-1 and TRBJ1-1 provide the parts outside the CDR3, is KAGVTQTPRYLIKTRGQQVTLSCSPISGHRSVSWYQQTPGQGLQFLFEYFSETQRNKGNFPGRFSGRQFSNSRSEMNVSTLELGDSALYLCASSLAQGRDTEAFFGQGTRLTVV.

Concerning this clone: The same CDR3 can be traced to other DNA sequences in this sample. The rearrangement uses TRBV19 and TRBJ1-5; D may be TRBD1 (6 bases). This CDR3 has 13 amino acids. The V and J ends lost 5 bases and 4 bases respectively, with 9 bases between them. Germline CDR1 LNHDA, CDR2 SQIVND (reference sequence). CDR3 DNA sequence: TGTGCCAGTAGTGCACAGGGTAATCAGCCCCAGCATTTT. This gives the protein CASSAQGNQPQHF.

This chain joins TRBV15 and TRBJ2-5; D is perhaps TRBD1 or TRBD2 (5 bases each). The CDR3 extends over 19 amino acids. Germline assignment: CDR1 LNHNV and CDR2 YYDKDF (reference sequence). V was clipped by 0 bases and J by 5 bases, with 25 bases between them. The CDR3 DNA follows: TGTGCCACCAGCAGAGATCCGGGGCCCGGGGTACTCACGGGGGAGACCCAGTACTTC. Encoded protein: CATSRDPGPGVLTGETQYF.

The chain links TRBV4-2 to TRBJ1-1; a weak D match, TRBD1 (5 bases). In germline, CDR1 is LGHNA, CDR2 YNFKEQ. The length of the CDR3 is 14 residues. With 4 bases removed from V and 3 bases from J, the gap between germline ends came to 12 bases. The CDR3 protein is CASSRDSPHTEAFF. The DNA for the CDR3 is TGTGCCAGCAGCCGCGACAGTCCCCACACTGAAGCTTTCTTT.

This chain links TRBV28 with TRBJ2-1, with TRBD2 identical over 8 bases. J gave up 2 bases and V 5 bases, and 5 bases lay outside the gene matches. This CDR3 spans 15 amino acids. CDR1 is MDHEN and CDR2 is SYDVKM in the germline V gene. The CDR3 is CASSPTGGTYNEQFF. CDR3 bases: TGTGCCAGCAGTCCTACGGGAGGGACCTACAATGAGCAGTTCTTC.

The V call is TRBV6-5, the J call TRBJ2-7; tentatively, D is TRBD1 or TRBD2 (6 bases each). Germline CDR1 is MNHEY and CDR2 is SVGAGI. The V and J ends lost 7 bases and 4 bases respectively, with 20 bases between them. This CDR3 contains 15 residues. The CDR3 region has the DNA TGTGCCAGCAAAACACTACAGGGAGGAAGGTACGAGCAGTACTTC. Amino acids: CASKTLQGGRYEQYF.

Worth noting for this clone: One end of the junction does not line up with germline, which may come from a read error. This chain uses TRBV28 with TRBJ1-1; D unresolved. The CDR3 contains 13 residues. In germline, CDR1 is MDHEN, CDR2 SYDVKM. CDR3 sequence (DNA): TGTGCCAGCAGTTTTGTGTTGAACCCTGAAGCTTTCTTT. It encodes CASSFVLNPEAFF.